This entry features one TCR beta chain sequence. This entry comes from a study of T cell changes during pregnancy in multiple sclerosis. The CDR3 runs 16 residues. The germline CDR1 and CDR2 sequences are MNHEY and SMNVEV (reference sequence). V shed 2 bases and J 0 bases; nucleotides not matched to a gene: 3. This table comes from immunoSEQ multiplex PCR, and its TCRdb copy is limited to in-frame clones, with some not included. The data hold roughly 80,000 clones, with approximately 94% observed a single time. This sequence was found in a female donor in good health, enrolled as a control in a pregnancy study. The chain links TRBV27 to TRBJ1-1; 10 bases match TRBD1. The source was peripheral blood, collected after pregnancy. CDR3: CASSLRDRGMNTEAFF. As DNA, the CDR3 is TGTGCCAGCAGTTTAAGGGACAGGGGCATGAACACTGAAGCTTTCTTT.